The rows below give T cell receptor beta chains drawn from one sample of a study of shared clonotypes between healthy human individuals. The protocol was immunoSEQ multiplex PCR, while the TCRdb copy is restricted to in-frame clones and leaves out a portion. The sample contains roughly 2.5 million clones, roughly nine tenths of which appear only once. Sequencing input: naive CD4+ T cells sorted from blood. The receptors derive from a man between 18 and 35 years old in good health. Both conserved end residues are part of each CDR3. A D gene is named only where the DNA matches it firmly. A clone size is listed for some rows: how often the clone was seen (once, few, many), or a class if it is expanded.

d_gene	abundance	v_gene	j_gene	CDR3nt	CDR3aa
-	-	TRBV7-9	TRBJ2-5	TGTGCCAGCAGAGAAATGGGAGCCCAAGAGACCCAGTACTTC	CASREMGAQETQYF
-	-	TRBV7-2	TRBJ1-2	TGTGCCAGCAGCATCGACGGGAAAGACTATGGCTACACCTTC	CASSIDGKDYGYTF
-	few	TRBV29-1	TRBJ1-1	TGCAGCGTTAAGTCAGGCCACATGAACACTGAAGCTTTCTTT	CSVKSGHMNTEAFF
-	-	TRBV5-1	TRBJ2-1	TGCGCCAGCAGCTCGTCAGAGGGGCCCTACAATGAGCAGTTCTTC	CASSSSEGPYNEQFF
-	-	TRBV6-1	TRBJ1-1	TGTGCCAGCAGCGAAGCCGGTAAGAACACTGAAGCTTTCTTT	CASSEAGKNTEAFF
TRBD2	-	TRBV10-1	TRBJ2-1	TGCGCCAGCAGTAAGACTAGCGGGTATCCGGGGGAGCAGTTCTTC	CASSKTSGYPGEQFF
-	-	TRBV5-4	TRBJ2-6	TGTGCCAGCAACGACCAGGGTCCGGGCGGGGCCAACGTCCTGACTTTC	CASNDQGPGGANVLTF
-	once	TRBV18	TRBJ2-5	TGTGCCAGCTCACCGGGCCGCGTGGTAGAGACCCAGTACTTC	CASSPGRVVETQYF
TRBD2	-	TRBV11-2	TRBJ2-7	TGTGCCACGGGATTTAGCGGGGGAATCTACGAGCAGTACTTC	CATGFSGGIYEQYF
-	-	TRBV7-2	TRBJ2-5	TGTGCCAGCAGCTTAGGGGGGAGGCCACAAGAGACCCAGTACTTC	CASSLGGRPQETQYF
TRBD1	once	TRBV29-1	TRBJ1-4	TGCAGCGTGGCGACAGGGCCTAATGAAAAACTGTTTTTT	CSVATGPNEKLFF
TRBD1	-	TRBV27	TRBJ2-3	TGTGCCAGCAGCAAATATAGGTTAAAGGACAGGCCCGATACGCAGTATTTT	CASSKYRLKDRPDTQYF
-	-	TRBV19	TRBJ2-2	TGTGCCAGTAGTATCACCGGATCCGGGAGAGTAGTCGGGGAGCTGTTTTTT	CASSITGSGRVVGELFF
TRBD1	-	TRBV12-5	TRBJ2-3	TGTGCTAGTGGTTTCCGTCAGGGGGGCACAGATACGCAGTATTTT	CASGFRQGGTDTQYF
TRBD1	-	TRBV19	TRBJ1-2	TGTGCCAGTACCCCAGGGGGCTCGCACTATGGCTACACCTTC	CASTPGGSHYGYTF
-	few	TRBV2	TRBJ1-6	TGTGCCAGCAGTCCCGCCTCACCCCTCCACTTT	CASSPASPLHF
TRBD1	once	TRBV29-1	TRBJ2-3	TGCAGCGCCCTAAAGGGGGCTAGCACAGATACGCAGTATTTT	CSALKGASTDTQYF
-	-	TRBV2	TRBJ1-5	TGTGCCAGCAGTGATATGGGGGGTCCCAATCAGCCCCAGCATTTT	CASSDMGGPNQPQHF
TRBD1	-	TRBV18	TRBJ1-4	TGTGCCAGCTCACCACCAGACAGGGGGAGTGAAAAACTGTTTTTT	CASSPPDRGSEKLFF
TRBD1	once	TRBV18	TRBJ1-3	TGTGCCAGCTCACCTCAGGGGGCGTACCGAAACACCATATATTTT	CASSPQGAYRNTIYF
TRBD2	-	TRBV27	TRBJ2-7	TGTGCCAGCAGTTTATCGGGAGGGCCTAACGAGCAGTACTTC	CASSLSGGPNEQYF
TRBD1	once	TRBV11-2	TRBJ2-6	TGTGCCAGCAGCTTAGGCGGGACAGGGGGCCTCTCTGGGGCCAACGTCCTGACTTTC	CASSLGGTGGLSGANVLTF
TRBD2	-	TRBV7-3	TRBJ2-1	TGTGCCAGCAGCCCGCTCCCCCCACTAGCGGGGGGGATCCATGAGCAGTTCTTC	CASSPLPPLAGGIHEQFF
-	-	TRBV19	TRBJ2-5	TGTGCCAGTAGTATGTGGGCGGGAAGGACGGGGGAGACCCAGTACTTC	CASSMWAGRTGETQYF
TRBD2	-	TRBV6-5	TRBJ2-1	TGTGCCAGCAGCCGCTGGACTAGCGGGAGCAATGAGCAGTTCTTC	CASSRWTSGSNEQFF
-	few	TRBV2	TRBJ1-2	TGTGCCAGCAGTAAGGAGGGAGGGTATGGCTACACCTTC	CASSKEGGYGYTF
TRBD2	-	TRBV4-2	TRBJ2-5	TGTGCCAGCAGCCAAGTTCGAGCGGGGGGGCCGGGCCAAGAGACCCAGTACTTC	CASSQVRAGGPGQETQYF
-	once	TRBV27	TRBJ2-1	TGTGCCAGCAGTTTATGGCGGGTGGGCTCCTACAATGAGCAGTTCTTC	CASSLWRVGSYNEQFF
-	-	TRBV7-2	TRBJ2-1	TGTGCCAGCAGCTTAGGACAGGCGTCCTACAATGAGCAGTTCTTC	CASSLGQASYNEQFF
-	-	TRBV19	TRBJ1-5	TGTGCCAGTAGTATTTTGTGGGACACCAGACAGCCCCAGCATTTT	CASSILWDTRQPQHF
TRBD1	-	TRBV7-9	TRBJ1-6	TGTGCCAGCAGCTTAGTGGGCAGGGGGCATTTAAATTCACCCCTCCACTTT	CASSLVGRGHLNSPLHF
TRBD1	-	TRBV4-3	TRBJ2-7	TGCGCCAGCAGCCAGGGACAGTTCTACGAGCAGTACTTC	CASSQGQFYEQYF
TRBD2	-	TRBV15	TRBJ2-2	TGTGCCACCAGCAGAGATCTAACCGGGAGGAGCACCGGGGAGCTGTTTTTT	CATSRDLTGRSTGELFF
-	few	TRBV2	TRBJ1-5	TGTGCCAGCAGTGAAGGGACAGTTAATCAGCCCCAGCATTTT	CASSEGTVNQPQHF
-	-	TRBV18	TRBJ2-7	TGTGCCAGCAGACAGTCCGCCCTGGTCGAGCAGTACTTC	CASRQSALVEQYF
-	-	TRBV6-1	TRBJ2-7	TGTGCCAGCACCTCAGGGACCCCCTACGAGCAGTACTTC	CASTSGTPYEQYF
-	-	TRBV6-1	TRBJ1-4	TGTGCCAGCCGTCCCCGAGACTTGAATGAAAAACTGTTTTTT	CASRPRDLNEKLFF
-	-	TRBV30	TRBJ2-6	TGTGCCTGGAGTGTTGGGGGCTCTGGGGCCAACGTCCTGACTTTC	CAWSVGGSGANVLTF
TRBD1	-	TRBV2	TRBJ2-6	TGTGCCAGCAGTTTACAGGGGGCCAGTGGGGCCAACGTCCTGACTTTC	CASSLQGASGANVLTF
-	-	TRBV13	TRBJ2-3	TGTGCCAGCAGCCTCATAGCAGATACGCAGTATTTT	CASSLIADTQYF
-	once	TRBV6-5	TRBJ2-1	TGTGCCAGCAGTTACCGGCAGGGAAAGAGTACTGAGCAGTTCTTC	CASSYRQGKSTEQFF
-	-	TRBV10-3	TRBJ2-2	TGTGCCATCAGTGTGGGAGGCACCGGGGAGCTGTTTTTT	CAISVGGTGELFF
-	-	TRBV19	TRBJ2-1	TGTGCCAGTAGTTCGACAATTGCAAGGGAGCAGTTCTTC	CASSSTIAREQFF
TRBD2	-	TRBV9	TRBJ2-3	TGTGCCAGCAATGGGCTAGCGGGGTCGGATACGCAGTATTTT	CASNGLAGSDTQYF
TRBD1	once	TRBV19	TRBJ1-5	TGTGCCAGTAGTATAGGGGACAGAAGCAATCAGCCCCAGCATTTT	CASSIGDRSNQPQHF
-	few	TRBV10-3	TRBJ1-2	TGTGCCATCAGTGAGACCTCGTCTCATGGCTACACCTTC	CAISETSSHGYTF
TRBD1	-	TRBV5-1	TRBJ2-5	TGCGCCAGCAGCACGGGACAGGGGGGACACCAAGAGACCCAGTACTTC	CASSTGQGGHQETQYF
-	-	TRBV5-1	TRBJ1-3	TGCGCCAGCAGCTTGGGGATCGCCGACCCCGGAAACACCATATATTTT	CASSLGIADPGNTIYF
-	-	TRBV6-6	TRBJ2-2	TGTGCCAGCAGTTACGGAGGGCGCGACACCGGGGAGCTGTTTTTT	CASSYGGRDTGELFF
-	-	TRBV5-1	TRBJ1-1	TGCGCCAGCAGCGCCTCGGGGAACACTGAAGCTTTCTTT	CASSASGNTEAFF
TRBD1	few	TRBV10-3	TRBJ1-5	TGTGCCATCGGGACAGAGGGCCGGCCCCAGCATTTT	CAIGTEGRPQHF
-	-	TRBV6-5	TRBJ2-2	TGTGCCAGCAGTGGACAGTACACCGGGGAGCTGTTTTTT	CASSGQYTGELFF
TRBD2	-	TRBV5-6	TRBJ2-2	TGTGCCAGCAGTCTAGCGGGAATCACCGGGGAGCTGTTTTTT	CASSLAGITGELFF